The rows below give T cell receptor beta chains drawn from one sample of a study of cytomegalovirus exposure and HLA in healthy donors. Profiling relied on immunoSEQ multiplex PCR, and the TCRdb table lists in-frame clones only, not all of them. The sample table sets out tens of thousands of clones. Sequencing was done on a sample of PBMCs. These receptors all stem from a man in his forties in good health and CMV-seronegative. The CDR3 runs from the conserved cysteine through the conserved F or W. The D gene is left open where the match is weak. Rows may omit the clone size; those that give it use once, few, many or a size class.

abundance	j_gene	v_gene	d_gene	CDR3nt	CDR3aa
.	TRBJ2-5	TRBV4-2	TRBD2	TGTGCCAGCAGCCAAGATAGGCTAGCAGCGGGGGGGATCCAGACCCAGTACTTC	CASSQDRLAAGGIQTQYF
.	TRBJ2-3	TRBV14	.	TGTGCCAGCAGCCAGGGAATACTAGTGTATTTT	CASSQGILVYF
.	TRBJ2-1	TRBV5-1	TRBD1	TGCGCCAGCAGCTTGAGCTCGACAGGGAAGAACAATGAGCAGTTCTTC	CASSLSSTGKNNEQFF
.	TRBJ1-1	TRBV4-2	.	TGTGCCAGCAGCCAAGTAGTAAGCACTGAAGCTTTCTTT	CASSQVVSTEAFF
.	TRBJ1-3	TRBV2	.	TGTGCCAGCAGCATACTCGATAGCTCTGGAAACACCATATATTTT	CASSILDSSGNTIYF
.	TRBJ2-3	TRBV9	.	TGTGCCAGCAAAGAATTAAGCGGAACAGATACGCAGTATTTT	CASKELSGTDTQYF
.	TRBJ1-4	TRBV19	TRBD1	TGTGCCAGTAGTCCCGGACAGGCAGCAACTAATGAAAAACTGTTTTTT	CASSPGQAATNEKLFF
.	TRBJ2-7	TRBV5-6	TRBD2	TGTGCCAGCAGCCTGACTAGCGGGGGGGCGAACGAGCAGTACTTC	CASSLTSGGANEQYF
.	TRBJ2-7	TRBV5-1	TRBD1	TGCGCCAGCAGCTCAGGCCCGGGACAGGGGGCGTACGAGCAGTACTTC	CASSSGPGQGAYEQYF
.	TRBJ2-3	TRBV2	TRBD2	TGTGCCAGCAGTGACAGAGCGGGGGTTCAGTATTTT	CASSDRAGVQYF
.	TRBJ2-6	TRBV7-8	TRBD2	TGTGCCAGCAGCCAAGTGGGACTAGACATCTCTGGGGCCAACGTCCTGACTTTC	CASSQVGLDISGANVLTF
.	TRBJ1-5	TRBV6-1	.	TGTGCCAGCAGTGGACAGGCGAATAGCAATCAGCCCCAGCATTTT	CASSGQANSNQPQHF
.	TRBJ2-3	TRBV7-9	.	TGTGCCAGCAGCTTAGAGGGGATGGGGACAGATACGCAGTATTTT	CASSLEGMGTDTQYF
.	TRBJ1-2	TRBV4-2	.	TGTGCCAGCAGCCAAGATACCGGGACAAACTATGGCTACACCTTC	CASSQDTGTNYGYTF
.	TRBJ1-2	TRBV2	TRBD1	TGTGCCAGCACCAGGACAGGCTATGGCTACACCTTC	CASTRTGYGYTF
.	TRBJ2-3	TRBV4-1	TRBD2	TGCGCCAGCAGCCGAGGACTAGCGGGGGGGCAGGCGGATACGCAGTATTTT	CASSRGLAGGQADTQYF
.	TRBJ1-2	TRBV14	TRBD1	TGTGCCAGCAGCTTACAGGGGAGTTATGGCTACACCTTC	CASSLQGSYGYTF
.	TRBJ1-2	TRBV29-1	TRBD1	TGCAGCGTTGAGGCACAGGGGTTTGATAGCTACACCTTC	CSVEAQGFDSYTF
.	TRBJ2-5	TRBV5-6	TRBD2	TGTGCCAGCAGCCCTTCGGGGGGGCCGACCCAGTACTTC	CASSPSGGPTQYF
.	TRBJ1-5	TRBV7-2	TRBD1	TGTGCCAGCAGCTGGGGGGACAGGGAACGTCAGCCCCAGCATTTT	CASSWGDRERQPQHF
.	TRBJ2-1	TRBV11-3	TRBD2	TGTGCCAGCAGCCCCAGGCTAGCGGGGGGGCAAGGCGAGCAGTTCTTC	CASSPRLAGGQGEQFF
.	TRBJ1-1	TRBV18	.	TGTGCCAGCTCACCCGCGAGGACAGACTACACTGAAGCTTTCTTT	CASSPARTDYTEAFF
.	TRBJ1-6	TRBV19	.	TGTGCCAGTAGTACGTGGACAGCACCAAATAATTCACCCCTCCACTTT	CASSTWTAPNNSPLHF
.	TRBJ2-3	TRBV4-1	TRBD2	TGCGCCAGCAGCCAAGTGGGGCTAGCGGGGGGCCTGGAGAGGGCAGATACGCAGTATTTT	CASSQVGLAGGLERADTQYF
.	TRBJ1-2	TRBV7-2	TRBD1	TGTGCCAGCAGCTACGCGACCGGGACAGCATCTGGCTACACCTTC	CASSYATGTASGYTF
medium-sized	TRBJ2-3	TRBV6-4	TRBD1	TGTGCCAGCAGTGAGGGACAGGGGGCAGATACGCAGTATTTT	CASSEGQGADTQYF
.	TRBJ1-5	TRBV7-2	.	TGTGCCAGCAGCTTTCTTGGCGGCTATCAGCCCCAGCATTTT	CASSFLGGYQPQHF
.	TRBJ2-5	TRBV27	.	TGTGCCAGCAGTTTATTTTCCAGCCAAGAGACCCAGTACTTC	CASSLFSSQETQYF
.	TRBJ2-2	TRBV7-7	.	TGTGCTAGCAGCCGAGGGGGTCCCACCGGGGAGCTGTTTTTT	CASSRGGPTGELFF
.	TRBJ1-6	TRBV5-1	.	TGCGCCAGCAGCCCCCTCGCAGGACAGAATTCACCCCTCCACTTT	CASSPLAGQNSPLHF
.	TRBJ2-3	TRBV29-1	.	TGCAGCGCTCATCTGGACAGAGCTAGCACAGATACGCAGTATTTT	CSAHLDRASTDTQYF
.	TRBJ1-2	TRBV19	.	TGTGCCAGTGGAGTGGGCTATGGCTACACCTTC	CASGVGYGYTF
.	TRBJ2-3	TRBV9	.	TGTGCCAGCAGCGTAGACGGAAGGGGGATTAGCACAGATACGCAGTATTTT	CASSVDGRGISTDTQYF
.	TRBJ2-1	TRBV5-1	TRBD1	TGCGCCAGCAGCTTGGCCGGGACAGGGGGCTTAAAGCAGTTCTTC	CASSLAGTGGLKQFF
.	TRBJ1-2	TRBV19	.	TGTGCCAGACAGGCCCTTAACTATGGCTACACCTTC	CARQALNYGYTF
.	TRBJ2-2	TRBV10-3	TRBD2	TGTGCCATCAGGGCTAGCGGGGTCGACACCGGGGAGCTGTTTTTT	CAIRASGVDTGELFF
.	TRBJ1-4	TRBV19	.	TGTGCCAGTAGTATCGACCAGGGTGGAAGGGAAAAACTGTTTTTT	CASSIDQGGREKLFF
.	TRBJ2-2	TRBV5-1	.	TGCGCCAGCAGCATCGACCCTGGGGCTACCGGGGAGCTGTTTTTT	CASSIDPGATGELFF
.	TRBJ2-5	TRBV5-4	TRBD1	TGTGCCAGCAGCTTGACAGGGGCTGGCCAAGAGACCCAGTACTTC	CASSLTGAGQETQYF